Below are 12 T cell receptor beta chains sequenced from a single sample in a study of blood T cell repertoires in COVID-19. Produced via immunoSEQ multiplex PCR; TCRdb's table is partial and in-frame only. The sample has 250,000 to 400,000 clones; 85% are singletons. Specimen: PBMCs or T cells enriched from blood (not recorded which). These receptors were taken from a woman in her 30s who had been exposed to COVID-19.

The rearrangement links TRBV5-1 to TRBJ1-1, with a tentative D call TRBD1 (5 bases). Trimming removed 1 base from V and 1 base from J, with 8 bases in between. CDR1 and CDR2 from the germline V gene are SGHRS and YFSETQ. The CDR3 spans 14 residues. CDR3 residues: CASSLTGSNTEAFF. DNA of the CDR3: TGCGCCAGCAGCTTGACAGGTTCGAACACTGAAGCTTTCTTT.

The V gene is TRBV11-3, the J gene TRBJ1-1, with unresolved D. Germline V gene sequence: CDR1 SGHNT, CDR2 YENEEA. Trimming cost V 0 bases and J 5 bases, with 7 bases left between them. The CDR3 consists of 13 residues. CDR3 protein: CASSLDSQTEAFF. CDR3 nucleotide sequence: TGTGCCAGCAGCTTAGATTCGCAGACTGAAGCTTTCTTT.

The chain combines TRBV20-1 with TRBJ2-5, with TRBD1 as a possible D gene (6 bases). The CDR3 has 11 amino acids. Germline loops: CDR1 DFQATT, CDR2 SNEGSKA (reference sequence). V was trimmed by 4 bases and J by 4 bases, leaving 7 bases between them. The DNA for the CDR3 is TGCAGTGCTAAAGGGGGAGAGACCCAGTACTTC. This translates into CSAKGGETQYF.

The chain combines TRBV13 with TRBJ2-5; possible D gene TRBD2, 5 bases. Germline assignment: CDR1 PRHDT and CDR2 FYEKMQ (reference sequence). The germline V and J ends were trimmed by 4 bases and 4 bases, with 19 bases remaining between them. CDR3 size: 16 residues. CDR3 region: CASSSPRGPLRETQYF. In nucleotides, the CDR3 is TGTGCCAGCAGCTCCCCCCGAGGGCCGCTAAGAGAGACCCAGTACTTC.

DNA for the CDR3: TGTGCCAGCAGTTTTGTCAGCTACGAGCAGTACTTC. Translated, it gives CASSFVSYEQYF. The chain joins TRBV27 to TRBJ2-7; no firm D call. The CDR3 contains 12 residues. Germline V CDR1 and CDR2: MNHEY, SMNVEV (reference sequence). V was pared by 3 bases and J by 3 bases, with 6 bases between.

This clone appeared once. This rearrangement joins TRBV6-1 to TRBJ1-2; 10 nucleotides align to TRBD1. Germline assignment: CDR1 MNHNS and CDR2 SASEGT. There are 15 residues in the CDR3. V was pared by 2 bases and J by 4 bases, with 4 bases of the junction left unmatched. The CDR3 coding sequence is TGTGCCAGCAGTGAACGGACAGGGGGAGTCTATGGCTACACCTTC. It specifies CASSERTGGVYGYTF.

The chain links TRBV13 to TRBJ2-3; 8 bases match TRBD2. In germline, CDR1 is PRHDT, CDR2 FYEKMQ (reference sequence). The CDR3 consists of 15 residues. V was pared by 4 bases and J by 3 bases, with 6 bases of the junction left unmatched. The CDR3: CASSSPGLGTDTQYF. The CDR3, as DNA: TGTGCCAGCAGCTCCCCGGGACTAGGAACAGATACGCAGTATTTT.

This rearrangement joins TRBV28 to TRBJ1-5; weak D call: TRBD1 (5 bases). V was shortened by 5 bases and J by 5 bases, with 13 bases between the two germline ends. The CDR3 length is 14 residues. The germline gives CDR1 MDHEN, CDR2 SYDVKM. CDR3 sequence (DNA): TGTGCCAGCAGTCCCCTAAACAGGTATCAGCCCCAGCATTTT. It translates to CASSPLNRYQPQHF.

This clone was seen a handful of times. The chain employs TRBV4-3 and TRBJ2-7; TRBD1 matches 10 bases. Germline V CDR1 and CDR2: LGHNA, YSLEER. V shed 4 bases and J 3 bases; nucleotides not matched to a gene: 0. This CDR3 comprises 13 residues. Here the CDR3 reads CASSRDRGYEQYF. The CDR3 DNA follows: TGCGCCAGCAGCCGGGACAGGGGCTACGAGCAGTACTTC.

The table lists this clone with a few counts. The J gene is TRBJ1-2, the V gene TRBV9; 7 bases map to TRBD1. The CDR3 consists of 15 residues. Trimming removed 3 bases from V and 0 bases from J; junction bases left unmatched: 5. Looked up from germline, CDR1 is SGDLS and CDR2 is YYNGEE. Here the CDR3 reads CASSASGGTNYGYTF. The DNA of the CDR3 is TGTGCCAGCAGCGCCTCAGGGGGGACTAACTATGGCTACACCTTC.

The CDR3 bases are TGTGCCGTATTCTCTGGGGCCAACGTCCTGACTTTC. Translation gives CAVFSGANVLTF. The chain employs TRBV5-4 and TRBJ2-6, with no clear D. The germline V and J ends were trimmed by 10 bases and 0 bases, with 5 bases remaining between them. CDR3 length equals 12 residues. CDR1 and CDR2 from the germline V gene are SGHNT and YYREEE (reference sequence).

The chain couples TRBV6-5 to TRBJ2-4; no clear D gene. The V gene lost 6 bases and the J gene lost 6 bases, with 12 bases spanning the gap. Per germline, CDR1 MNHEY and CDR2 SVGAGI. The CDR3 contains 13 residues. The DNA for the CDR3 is TGTGCCAGCAGGGTGACACCAGTAAACATTCAGTACTTC. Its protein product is CASRVTPVNIQYF.